These 10 T cell receptor beta chains were all obtained from the same sample, sequenced in a study of cytomegalovirus exposure and HLA in healthy donors. PCR used 60 Vbeta primers and 13 Jbeta primers. Assay: immunoSEQ multiplex PCR; the TCRdb copy retains only in-frame clones and omits some. The table shows about 190,000 clones, with almost 85% occurring only once. The sample was PBMCs. These receptors came from a boy between 10 and 17 years old in good health and CMV-seronegative.

The rearrangement uses TRBV19 and TRBJ1-5; no definite D call. With 7 bases removed from V and 5 bases from J, the gap between germline ends came to 9 bases. The germline V gene has CDR1 LNHDA and CDR2 SQIVND (reference sequence). The CDR3 loop spans 12 amino acids. CDR3 coding DNA: TGTGCCAGTAAGCTTGCTCATCAGCCCCAGCATTTT. Protein sequence: CASKLAHQPQHF.

In this sample, this clone turned up a few times. This rearrangement joins TRBV29-1 to TRBJ2-3, with 11 bases matching TRBD2. The CDR3 has 14 residues. V was pared by 7 bases and J by 2 bases, with 5 bases of the junction left unmatched. Germline V gene lookup returns CDR1 SQVTM and CDR2 ANQGSEA. The CDR3, as DNA: TGCAGCGCTCCTAGCGGGAGGACCACAGATACGCAGTATTTT. Its translation is CSAPSGRTTDTQYF.

This clone was observed once. The rearrangement uses TRBV20-1 and TRBJ2-7, with D perhaps TRBD1 (5 bases). The length of the CDR3 is 11 residues. Germline assignment: CDR1 DFQATT and CDR2 SNEGSKA (reference sequence). With 6 bases removed from V and 4 bases from J, the gap between germline ends came to 10 bases. CDR3 loop: CSALTAYEQYF. The CDR3 coding sequence is TGCAGTGCCTTGACAGCTTACGAGCAGTACTTC.

Concerning this clone itself: The junction differs from germline at one of its ends, possibly a read error. The gene calls are TRBV4-3 and TRBJ2-3; 7 nucleotides align to TRBD1. This CDR3 has 15 residues. CDR1 is LGHNA and CDR2 is YSLEER in the germline V gene. The CDR3 nucleotides are TGCGCCAGCAGCCCGGGACAGCCGAGCACAGATACGCGGTATTTT. Translation: CASSPGQPSTDTRYF.

V and J are TRBV27 and TRBJ1-6; no clear D. The V gene's germline CDR1 is MNHEY and CDR2 SMNVEV (reference sequence). CDR3 length: 13 residues. V was trimmed by 3 bases and J by 6 bases, leaving 6 bases between them. CDR3 DNA: TGTGCCAGCAGTTTGTTTCTTAATTCACCCCTCCACTTT. Translated, it gives CASSLFLNSPLHF.

This rearrangement joins TRBV19 to TRBJ1-6; unclear D gene. With 5 bases removed from V and 4 bases from J, the gap between germline ends came to 9 bases. The CDR3 loop spans 14 amino acids. Germline-derived CDR1 and CDR2 are LNHDA and SQIVND (reference sequence). CDR3 DNA sequence: TGTGCCAGTAGTGTCCCAGGATATAATTCACCCCTCCACTTT. Amino acid sequence: CASSVPGYNSPLHF.

The chain employs TRBV5-6 and TRBJ2-7, with a possible D match to TRBD2 (7 bases). Trimming stripped 0 bases from V and 0 bases from J, with 13 bases between. CDR1 is SGHDT, CDR2 YYEEEE, per germline. The CDR3 covers 16 residues. This CDR3 reads CASSLVVGGPSYEQYF. The CDR3 DNA is TGTGCCAGCAGCTTGGTAGTCGGGGGGCCCTCCTACGAGCAGTACTTC.

CDR3 sequence (DNA): TGTGCCACCAGCAGAGGCTGGACAGGGGACACCGGGGAGCTGTTTTTT. As protein: CATSRGWTGDTGELFF. The rearrangement links TRBV15 to TRBJ2-2; TRBD1 matches 9 bases. J was trimmed by 3 bases and V by 1 base; bases with no gene match: 3. Germline-derived CDR1 and CDR2 are LNHNV and YYDKDF (reference sequence). CDR3 length: 16 amino acids.

The chain recombines TRBV5-6 with TRBJ1-3, with TRBD1 matching 8 bases. Germline V gene data show CDR1 as SGHDT and CDR2 as YYEEEE. With 0 bases clipped from V and 1 base from J, the junction kept 6 bases outside the gene matches. The CDR3 loop spans 17 amino acids. This CDR3 reads CASSLVRDRSSGNTIYF. CDR3 DNA sequence: TGTGCCAGCAGCTTGGTTAGGGACAGGTCTTCTGGAAACACCATATATTTT.

This clone has only one observation. A junction end diverges from the germline sequence, so it may reflect a read error. The gene calls are TRBV6-5 and TRBJ2-7, with 7 positions matching TRBD2. This CDR3 region has 14 residues. CDR1 and CDR2 (germline): MNHEY, SVGAGI. The DNA of the CDR3 is TGTGCCACCTTTCCCCTCCGGGACTACTACGCGCAGTACTTC. Its protein product is CATFPLRDYYAQYF.